This T cell receptor (beta chain) was observed in a study of cytomegalovirus exposure and HLA in healthy donors. The PCR made use of 60 Vbeta and 13 Jbeta primers. Libraries were prepared by immunoSEQ multiplex PCR; TCRdb keeps only in-frame clonotypes and omits some of them. This sample has about 240,000 clones, with over 80% found just once. The CDR3 covers 14 residues. Germline values: CDR1 MGHDK, CDR2 SYGVNS. The germline V and J ends were trimmed by 3 bases and 5 bases, with 13 bases remaining between them. Sequenced input: PBMCs. J is TRBJ2-5 and V is TRBV25-1; D perhaps matches TRBD2 (6 bases). The TCR comes from a woman aged 40 to 50 in good health and CMV-seropositive. CDR3 sequence reads: CASSDFQAGETQYF. The CDR3 DNA follows: TGTGCCAGCAGTGACTTTCAGGCGGGGGAGACCCAGTACTTC. Variable domain in full (rest from reference TRBV25-1 and TRBJ2-5): EADIYQTPRYLVIGTGKKITLECSQTMGHDKMYWYQQDPGMELHLIHYSYGVNSTEKGDLSSESTVSRIRTEHFPLTLESARPSHTSQYLCASSDFQAGETQYFGPGTRLLVL.